This TCR beta chain was identified in a study of T cell changes during pregnancy in multiple sclerosis. TCRdb's table, derived via immunoSEQ multiplex PCR, lists solely in-frame clones and lacks some. The sample lists about 50,000 clones; about 94% were seen once. The germline V gene encodes CDR1 SQVTM and CDR2 ANQGSEA. This CDR3 region has 13 residues. V was trimmed by 4 bases and J by 2 bases, leaving 11 bases between them. The sequence was collected from a female donor with multiple sclerosis, enrolled in a pregnancy study. This chain uses TRBV29-1 with TRBJ1-1; D is ambiguous. The sequenced sample was CD4+ T cells from peripheral blood mononuclear cells, obtained after pregnancy. CDR3 loop: CSVVANPNTEAFF. The CDR3, as DNA: TGCAGCGTTGTCGCTAACCCCAACACTGAAGCTTTCTTT.